The 23 T cell receptor beta chains given below trace back to one sample, sequenced in a study of blood T cell repertoires in COVID-19. Repertoires were generated with immunoSEQ multiplex PCR, while TCRdb's copy carries only in-frame clones and drops some. The sample consists of tens of thousands of clones, roughly nine tenths of them appearing once. Sequencing was done on a sample of peripheral blood. Source of these receptors: a man between 50 and 59 years old with active COVID-19.

This chain uses TRBV6-5 with TRBJ2-7; the D gene is possibly TRBD2 (5 bases). V was clipped by 6 bases and J by 0 bases, with 12 bases between them. CDR3 length equals 14 residues. Germline lookup yields CDR1 MNHEY and CDR2 SVGAGI. The chain's CDR3 is CASRMGGSSYEQYF. CDR3 in DNA: TGTGCCAGCAGAATGGGTGGGAGCTCCTACGAGCAGTACTTC.

This chain connects TRBV4-2 to TRBJ2-7, with TRBD1 matching 12 bases. The CDR3 totals 15 residues. Germline CDR1 LGHNA, CDR2 YNFKEQ. V was clipped by 4 bases and J by 2 bases; unmatched bases: 3. The CDR3 sequence is CASSPGQGATYEQYF. As DNA, the CDR3 is TGTGCCAGCAGCCCGGGACAGGGGGCCACCTACGAGCAGTACTTC.

This chain uses TRBV5-5 with TRBJ2-7; D remains unclear. CDR1 is SGHKS and CDR2 is YYEKEE in the germline V gene (reference sequence). This CDR3 contains 15 residues. V gave up 2 bases and J gave up 2 bases, with 14 bases separating them. The CDR3 sequence is CASSFGISSTYEQYF. In DNA, the CDR3 is TGTGCCAGCAGCTTCGGTATCTCTAGTACCTACGAGCAGTACTTC.

This clone was observed a single time. The genes are TRBV4-1 and TRBJ1-2; 12 bases align to TRBD1. The CDR3 is 15 residues long. Germline V CDR1 and CDR2: MGHRA, YSYEKL. Trimming took 4 bases from V and 8 from J; bases not matched to a gene: 8. Here the CDR3 reads CASSLGQGASYGYTF. CDR3 bases: TGCGCCAGCAGCCTGGGACAGGGGGCCTCCTACGGCTACACCTTC.

This chain joins TRBV7-9 and TRBJ1-1; 7 positions agree with TRBD1. CDR1 SEHNR and CDR2 FQNEAQ come from the germline V gene (reference sequence). The CDR3 spans 13 residues. Trimming cost V 5 bases and J 2 bases; bases outside gene matches: 2. CDR3 bases: TGTGCCAGCAGCCCAGGGGGAAACACTGAAGCTTTCTTT. This translates into CASSPGGNTEAFF.

This chain connects TRBV3-1 (or the pseudogene TRBV3-2) to TRBJ1-5; D gene ambiguous. The CDR3 is made up of 13 amino acids. The V gene lost 1 base and the J gene lost 7 bases, with 8 bases spanning the gap. Germline V gives CDR1 LGHDT, CDR2 YNNKEL (reference sequence). CDR3 loop: CASSQVGSQPQHF. The CDR3 nucleotides read TGTGCCAGCAGCCAAGTTGGGAGCCAGCCCCAGCATTTT.

The chain has TRBV6-5 and TRBJ1-5, with 7 nucleotides matching TRBD1. V was clipped by 6 bases and J by 2 bases; unmatched bases: 7. The CDR3 loop spans 15 amino acids. In germline, CDR1 is MNHEY, CDR2 SVGAGI. CDR3 DNA: TGTGCCAGCAGGGCCGCAGGGGGGCGCAATCAGCCCCAGCATTTT. Translating gives CASRAAGGRNQPQHF.

CDR3 in amino acids: CASSHDGGYGYTF. The CDR3 nucleotides are TGTGCCAGCAGCCACGACGGCGGCTATGGCTACACCTTC. This chain joins TRBV28 and TRBJ1-2; unclear D gene. This CDR3 is built from 13 residues. In germline, CDR1 is MDHEN, CDR2 SYDVKM. V was pared by 6 bases and J by 4 bases, with 12 bases between.

J is TRBJ2-3 and V is TRBV6-1; D perhaps matches TRBD1 (6 bases). Germline V gives CDR1 MNHNS, CDR2 SASEGT. The CDR3 totals 14 residues. V was clipped by 2 bases and J by 6 bases, with 12 bases between them. The chain's CDR3 is CASSEPGHSDTQYF. CDR3 nucleotides: TGTGCCAGCAGTGAACCGGGACATAGTGATACGCAGTATTTT.

The count of this clone is one. This rearrangement joins TRBV7-9 to TRBJ2-3, with D unresolved. The length of the CDR3 is 14 residues. Per the germline V gene, CDR1 is SEHNR and CDR2 is FQNEAQ (reference sequence). Trimming cost V 1 base and J 2 bases, with 7 bases left between them. In DNA, the CDR3 is TGTGCCAGCAGCTTAGATAGAGACACAGATACGCAGTATTTT. It yields the protein CASSLDRDTDTQYF.

This chain joins TRBV1 and TRBJ2-1; the table's D call TRBD2 went unverified against the DNA. TRBV1 is assigned pseudogene status. This CDR3 is 18 amino acids long. CDR3 amino acids: CTSSPTLQTGGGGNEQFF. As DNA, the CDR3 is TGCACCAGCAGCCCTACCCTACAGACGGGAGGGGGGGGGAATGAGCAGTTCTTC.

This chain links TRBV6-5 with TRBJ2-7, with TRBD2 as a possible D gene (6 bases). The CDR3 runs 12 residues. The V end lost 7 bases, the J end lost 2 bases, and 9 bases lay between the germline ends. Per germline, CDR1 MNHEY and CDR2 SVGAGI. The DNA of the CDR3 is TGTGCCAGCATCAGGACTACCTACGAGCAGTACTTC. Amino acid sequence: CASIRTTYEQYF.

The chain employs TRBV3-1 (or the pseudogene TRBV3-2) and TRBJ2-1; TRBD2 matches at 13 bases. Germline-derived CDR1 and CDR2 are LGHDT and YNNKEL (reference sequence). The CDR3 loop spans 16 amino acids. Germline trimming cut 4 bases from V and 5 bases from J; bases unmatched to any gene: 5. DNA of the CDR3: TGTGCCAGCAGCCGCGGACTAGCGGGGGCAAACAATGAGCAGTTCTTC. Encoded protein: CASSRGLAGANNEQFF.

The chain employs TRBV27 and TRBJ2-7, with 11 bases fitting TRBD2. The CDR3 spans 14 residues. After removal of 4 bases from V and 3 bases from J, the junction contained 2 bases not matched to a gene. Looked up from germline, CDR1 is MNHEY and CDR2 is SMNVEV (reference sequence). The CDR3 DNA follows: TGTGCCAGCAGTTCCGGGACTAGCGGCTACGAGCAGTACTTC. Translating gives CASSSGTSGYEQYF.

V is TRBV24-1 and J is TRBJ2-6, with TRBD1 identical over 8 bases. The trim removed 7 bases at V and 0 bases at J, leaving 7 bases unmatched. The length of the CDR3 is 17 residues. Germline CDR1 and CDR2: KGHDR and SFDVKD. The CDR3 reads CATSLGQGLSGANVLTF. DNA for the CDR3: TGTGCCACCAGCCTCGGACAGGGACTCTCTGGGGCCAACGTCCTGACTTTC.

V usage is TRBV2 and J usage is TRBJ1-1, with 7 bases lining up with TRBD1. The CDR3 loop spans 14 amino acids. The ends lost 6 bases at V and 0 bases at J; junction bases unmatched: 4. Germline V CDR1 and CDR2: SNHLY, FYNNEI. The CDR3 DNA reads as TGTGCCAGCAGCAGCCAGGGGGTGAACACTGAAGCTTTCTTT. Amino acids: CASSSQGVNTEAFF.

The chain uses TRBV21-1 and TRBJ1-1; no check of the table's D call, TRBD1, against the DNA was made. TRBV21-1 is shown as a pseudogene. The CDR3 extends over 16 amino acids. The CDR3 loop reads CASSIGTGSGDTEAFF. Written as DNA, the CDR3 is TGTGCCAGCAGCATAGGGACAGGGAGTGGGGACACTGAAGCTTTCTTT.

The chain combines TRBV5-4 with TRBJ2-1, with 8 nucleotides matching TRBD1. This CDR3 region has 16 residues. Germline-derived CDR1 and CDR2 are SGHNT and YYREEE (reference sequence). The trim removed 5 bases at V and 4 bases at J, leaving 11 bases unmatched. The CDR3 reads CASSGQGGLGYNEQFF. The CDR3 nucleotides read TGTGCCAGCAGTGGACAGGGAGGATTGGGGTACAATGAGCAGTTCTTC.

This chain connects TRBV3-1 (or the pseudogene TRBV3-2) to TRBJ2-3; 10 bases are shared with TRBD2. CDR3 length equals 15 residues. Germline V CDR1 and CDR2: LGHDT, YNNKEL (reference sequence). Trimming removed 1 base from V and 5 bases from J; junction bases left unmatched: 3. As DNA, the CDR3 is TGTGCCAGCAGCCAAGGACTAGCGGGTAGAGATACGCAGTATTTT. It encodes CASSQGLAGRDTQYF.

This sequence joins TRBV12-3 or TRBV12-4 and TRBJ2-1, with a possible D match to TRBD1 (6 bases). V was shortened by 4 bases and J by 12 bases, with 13 bases between the two germline ends. This CDR3 spans 12 amino acids. In DNA form, the CDR3 reads TGTGCCAGCAGTTCCTACAGGGAAACGCAGTTCTTC. This codes for CASSSYRETQFF.

The gene calls are TRBV6-5 and TRBJ2-2; 7 bases are shared with TRBD1. The CDR3 loop spans 13 amino acids. The V gene end was trimmed by 4 bases and the J gene end by 5 bases; junction bases not matched to a gene: 1. Germline CDR1 and CDR2: MNHEY and SVGAGI. The CDR3 DNA is TGTGCCAGCAGTTCGGGACAGACCGGGGAGCTGTTTTTT. Protein product: CASSSGQTGELFF.

CDR3 nucleotide sequence: TGTGCCAGCAGTGAATGGCAGATGTACAATGAGCAGTTCTTC. It yields the protein CASSEWQMYNEQFF. The chain links TRBV2 to TRBJ2-1; unclear D gene. The CDR3 consists of 14 residues. CDR1 and CDR2 (germline): SNHLY, FYNNEI. Trimming removed 2 bases from V and 4 bases from J, with 9 bases in between.

This chain joins TRBV28 and TRBJ1-1; D gene unclear. This CDR3 contains 11 residues. Trimming pared 0 bases from V and 12 bases from J, leaving 8 bases between. Germline V CDR1 and CDR2: MDHEN, SYDVKM. The CDR3 DNA sequence: TGTGCCAGCAGTTTATGGGCAGACTCTTTCTTT. Its translation: CASSLWADSFF.